The clone carrying this TCR beta chain was detected ten times or more. Its antigen is undetermined. The source material, RNA transcripts, was used to amplify TCR beta CDR3 regions. With the HTBI primer set, the TCR CDR3 went through a first round of RT-PCR. TCRdb independently ran MiXCR on the multiplex PCR reads; one entry per CDR3 protein. The data show about 380,000 distinct CDR3 sequences, about a fifth seen once. The sample comes from a study of T cells in Graves' hyperthyroidism and ophthalmopathy. Study observations and caveats: Classification by a 13 V-J model distinguished ophthalmopathy from stable hyperthyroidism. Ophthalmopathy, as predicted by the model, came a median around 7 months after the prediction.

The material sequenced was blood. The TCR comes from a man between 18 and 29 years old with Graves' ophthalmopathy.

CDR3 amino acids: CASTLRGQGWNEKLFF. The DNA of the CDR3 is TGTGCCAGCACCCTACGGGGACAGGGATGGAATGAAAAACTGTTTTTT. The chain combines TRBV7-8 with TRBJ1-4; 9 bases are shared with TRBD1. Germline CDR1 and CDR2: SGHVS and FQNEAQ. Trimming removed 7 bases from V and 5 bases from J; junction bases left unmatched: 11. This CDR3 is 16 amino acids long.